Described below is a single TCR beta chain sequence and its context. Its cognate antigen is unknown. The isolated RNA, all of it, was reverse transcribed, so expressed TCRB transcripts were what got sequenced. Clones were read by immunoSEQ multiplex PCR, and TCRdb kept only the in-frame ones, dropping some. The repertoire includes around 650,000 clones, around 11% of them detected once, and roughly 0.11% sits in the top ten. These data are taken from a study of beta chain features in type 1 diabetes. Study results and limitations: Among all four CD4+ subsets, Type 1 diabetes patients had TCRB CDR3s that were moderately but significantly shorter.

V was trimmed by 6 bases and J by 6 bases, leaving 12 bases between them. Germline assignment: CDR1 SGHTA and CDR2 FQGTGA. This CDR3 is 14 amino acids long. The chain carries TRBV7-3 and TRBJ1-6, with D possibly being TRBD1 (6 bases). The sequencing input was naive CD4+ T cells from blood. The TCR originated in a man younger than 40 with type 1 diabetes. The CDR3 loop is CASREGHPNSPLHF. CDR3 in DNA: TGTGCCAGCAGGGAGGGACACCCTAATTCACCCCTCCACTTT.